This T cell receptor beta chain comes out of a study of neoadjuvant anti-PD-1 for oral cavity cancer. V was clipped by 2 bases and J by 2 bases; unmatched bases: 5. This CDR3 is 16 amino acids long. The germline CDR1 and CDR2 sequences are SGHTA and FQGTGA. Time point given: after neoadjuvant nivolumab, at surgical resection. These newly diagnosed stage II-IVA oral cavity squamous cell carcinoma patients had no prior systemic or radiation treatment. Profiled with immunoSEQ multiplex PCR; TCRdb holds only in-frame clones, not every one. The data hold nearly 10,000 clones, with roughly three fifths observed a single time.

V and J are TRBV7-3 and TRBJ2-7; 11 positions match TRBD1. The clonotype comes from a person aged 35-80 years with oral cavity squamous cell carcinoma. The sample in question was PBMCs, obtained after nivolumab (anti-PD-1) treatment. This CDR3 is CASSLDGTGGAYEQYF. CDR3 DNA sequence: TGTGCCAGCAGCTTAGACGGGACAGGGGGTGCCTACGAGCAGTACTTC.